This TCR beta chain was captured in a study of control samples from healthy donors and cancer patients. Germline-derived CDR1 and CDR2 are GTSNPN and SVGIG (reference sequence). V lost 4 bases, J lost 5 bases, and 6 bases stayed unmatched. The CDR3 runs to 14 residues. Sequencing was performed with immunoSEQ multiplex PCR; in TCRdb, only in-frame clones are kept and a portion is missing. The sample has about 160,000 clones; 96% are singletons. This clonotype was sampled from a woman under 40 in good health. The chain carries TRBV30 and TRBJ2-7, with 12 positions matching TRBD2. Input material: blood. CDR3 DNA: TGTGCCTGGATGGCGGGACTAGCGGGTCACGAGCAGTACTTC. Translated: CAWMAGLAGHEQYF.